This T cell receptor beta chain is drawn from a study of blood T cells in healthy people across ages. Findings of the study overall: Higher diversity and more naive CD4+ cells were features of long-lived donors, compared to aged donors.

This clonotype has a handful of counts. What it binds is unknown. Using a J-beta primer mix together with a sample-barcoded 5' primer, a second PCR was run for about 6 to 12 cycles. TCRdb reanalysed the 5' RACE reads using MiXCR and keeps one entry per CDR3 protein. The top ten clones hold roughly 2% of a sample with over 1.5 million distinct CDR3 sequences, about 49% of them seen once. Total RNA amounts of at least 6 micrograms were extracted per sample. The specimen sequenced was blood. The sequence came from a woman aged 40-49 years in good health.

CDR3 nucleotide sequence: TGTGCCAGCAGCCTCCTCACCGTCTACGAGCAGTACTTC. It translates to CASSLLTVYEQYF. The rearrangement uses TRBV11-2 and TRBJ2-7; no reliable D call. The CDR3 is 13 residues long. V was cut by 5 bases and J by 3 bases, with 11 bases left in between. Germline CDR1 SGHAT, CDR2 FQNNGV.